One TCR beta chain is described in this entry. In the authors' workflow: It was from reference gene primer amplification that nucleated cell counts were estimated. Generated by immunoSEQ multiplex PCR, the TCRdb table keeps only in-frame clones and is missing some. Clone size and the V and J calls come from that table; the DNA yielded D and trimming. The table shows 150,000 to 200,000 clones, with 65% to 90% occurring only once. The data were obtained in a study of blood T cell repertoires in COVID-19. Across the whole study: Italy, Spain and the United States were the sources of the convalescent and acute COVID-19 samples. From T cells, B-cell-depleted T cells, or PBMCs came the material, which was cDNA or gDNA.

The CDR3 extends over 16 amino acids. Germline V gene data show CDR1 as SGHRS and CDR2 as YFSETQ. With 0 bases removed from V and 4 bases from J, the gap between germline ends came to 11 bases. Sequencing used peripheral blood. This receptor was identified in a man aged 50-59 years with active or convalescent COVID-19. V is TRBV5-1 and J is TRBJ2-6, with TRBD2 as a possible D gene (6 bases). CDR3 DNA sequence: TGCGCCAGCAGCTTGGCCTGGGACTCCGGGGCCAACGTCCTGACTTTC. Its protein is CASSLAWDSGANVLTF.